One and the same sample provided the 18 T cell receptor beta chains below, sequenced in a study of T cell responses to AZD1222 COVID-19 vaccine. Method: immunoSEQ multiplex PCR; TCRdb's copy keeps in-frame clones and lacks some. In the table there are some 100,000 clones, roughly 89% of which are singletons. Sample: peripheral blood, taken on day 0 of AZD1222 vaccination. Source of these receptors: an adult in good health.

V usage is TRBV7-6 and J usage is TRBJ1-1; a possible D gene is TRBD1 (5 bases). The CDR3 contains 16 residues. V shed 5 bases and J shed 6 bases, with 22 bases lying between them. From germline, CDR1 is SGHVS and CDR2 FNYEAQ. Here the CDR3 DNA reads TGTGCCAGCAGCCAGTGGGAGGGGACGGGGTCTTCTGAAGCTTTCTTT. Its protein is CASSQWEGTGSSEAFF. Variable domain in full (rest from reference TRBV7-6 and TRBJ1-1): GAGVSQSPRYKVTKRGQDVALRCDPISGHVSLYWYRQALGQGPEFLTYFNYEAQQDKSGLPNDRFSAERPEGSISTLTIQRTEQRDSAMYRCASSQWEGTGSSEAFFGQGTRLTVV.

CDR3 coding DNA: TGTGCCAGCACGTCAAACAATCAGCCCCAGCATTTT. Protein sequence: CASTSNNQPQHF. This chain links TRBV7-9 with TRBJ1-5; D remains ambiguous. Looked up from germline, CDR1 is SEHNR and CDR2 is FQNEAQ (reference sequence). The length of the CDR3 is 12 residues. With 7 bases removed from V and 3 bases from J, the gap between germline ends came to 7 bases. The full variable domain, completed using reference TRBV7-9 and TRBJ1-5, is DTGVSQNPRHKITKRGQNVTFRCDPISEHNRLYWYRQTLGQGPEFLTYFQNEAQLEKSRLLSDRFSAERPKGSFSTLEIQRTEQGDSAMYLCASTSNNQPQHFGDGTRLSIL.

This chain connects TRBV7-8 to TRBJ2-4, with TRBD1 matching 9 bases. Germline V CDR1 and CDR2: SGHVS, FQNEAQ. The J segment lost 4 bases and the V segment lost 3 bases, leaving 1 base of the junction unmatched. This CDR3 contains 14 residues. This CDR3 is CASSLTGGKNIQYF. The CDR3 DNA reads as TGTGCCAGCAGCTTGACAGGGGGAAAAAACATTCAGTACTTC.

V usage is TRBV2 and J usage is TRBJ1-1; TRBD1 matches at 7 bases. V shed 7 bases, J shed 1 base, and the junction held 9 bases outside the gene matches. The CDR3 is made up of 15 amino acids. Germline V gene data show CDR1 as SNHLY and CDR2 as FYNNEI. CDR3 coding DNA: TGTGCCAGCACCGCTGACAGGGCCGCGAACACTGAAGCTTTCTTT. It encodes CASTADRAANTEAFF.

The chain uses TRBV7-6 and TRBJ1-1; D is unclear. The CDR3 spans 15 residues. The ends were cut back, 1 base at V and 3 bases at J, with 12 bases in the middle. Germline CDR1 reads SGHVS; CDR2 reads FNYEAQ. Here the CDR3 reads CASSLGSGHDTEAFF. The CDR3, as DNA: TGTGCCAGCAGCTTAGGATCCGGGCATGACACTGAAGCTTTCTTT.

This clone has only one observation. V is TRBV15 and J is TRBJ1-3; TRBD1 matches at 8 bases. Germline CDR1 LNHNV, CDR2 YYDKDF (reference sequence). V shed 1 base and J 4 bases; nucleotides not matched to a gene: 6. The CDR3 consists of 16 residues. CDR3 nucleotides: TGTGCCACCAGCAGAGCTAGGACAGGGTTAGGAAACACCATATATTTT. Its protein is CATSRARTGLGNTIYF. The full variable domain, with the rest looked up from reference TRBV15 and TRBJ1-3, is DAMVIQNPRYQVTQFGKPVTLSCSQTLNHNVMYWYQQKSSQAPKLLFHYYDKDFNNEADTPDNFQSRRPNTSFCFLDIRSPGLGDTAMYLCATSRARTGLGNTIYFGEGSWLTVV.

This clone came up once. J is TRBJ1-2 and V is TRBV7-2, with TRBD1 matching 8 bases. V trimming: 4 bases; J trimming: 6 bases; junction bases outside the gene matches: 4. Germline CDR1 SGHTA, CDR2 FQGNSA. The CDR3 extends over 13 amino acids. This CDR3 is CASSSNRGDGYTF. The DNA for the CDR3 is TGTGCCAGCAGCTCCAACAGGGGGGATGGCTACACCTTC.

The chain links TRBV7-2 to TRBJ2-3, with D maybe TRBD2 (6 bases). The CDR3 sequence is 13 residues long. The V and J ends lost 0 bases and 6 bases respectively, with 7 bases between them. Germline-derived CDR1 and CDR2 are SGHTA and FQGNSA. The CDR3 is CASSLALADTQYF. The DNA for the CDR3 is TGTGCCAGCAGCTTAGCTCTAGCGGATACGCAGTATTTT.

This chain uses TRBV27 with TRBJ1-4; weak D call: TRBD1 (6 bases). Trimming cost V 2 bases and J 7 bases, with 14 bases left between them. This CDR3 is 15 amino acids long. Germline loops: CDR1 MNHEY, CDR2 SMNVEV (reference sequence). The CDR3 region has the DNA TGTGCCAGCAGTTTACGCAGGGGAGGGAGTGAAAAACTGTTTTTT. Encoded protein: CASSLRRGGSEKLFF.

The chain is built from TRBV7-3 and TRBJ2-2, with D unresolved. Germline loops: CDR1 SGHTA, CDR2 FQGTGA. V was pared by 8 bases and J by 2 bases, with 12 bases between. This CDR3 contains 14 residues. CDR3 coding DNA: TGTGCCAGCCGCCGTGACCACAACACCGGGGAGCTGTTTTTT. It codes for CASRRDHNTGELFF.

This sequence joins TRBV6-5 and TRBJ1-2, with 10 bases lining up with TRBD1. CDR3 length equals 15 residues. Losses at the gene ends were 7 bases for V and 8 bases for J; bases not matched to a gene: 13. The germline V gene has CDR1 MNHEY and CDR2 SVGAGI. The CDR3 is CASTGTGDYQKGYTF. CDR3 DNA sequence: TGTGCCAGCACAGGGACAGGGGACTATCAAAAAGGCTACACCTTC.

This chain connects TRBV7-2 to TRBJ1-1; D unresolved. V was cut by 4 bases and J by 6 bases, with 12 bases left in between. CDR1 is SGHTA and CDR2 is FQGNSA in the germline V gene. There are 13 residues in the CDR3. CDR3 in amino acids: CASSYPDNSEAFF. CDR3 DNA sequence: TGTGCCAGCAGCTACCCCGACAACTCTGAAGCTTTCTTT.

The genes are TRBV6-5 and TRBJ1-3, with 7 bases matching TRBD1. This CDR3 comprises 15 residues. Germline CDR1 and CDR2: MNHEY and SVGAGI. V lost 6 bases and J lost 4; bases outside the gene matches: 9. The CDR3 spells CASSTDRREGNTIYF. The CDR3 nucleotides read TGTGCCAGCAGCACGGACAGGAGGGAAGGAAACACCATATATTTT.

The rearrangement uses TRBV2 and TRBJ2-5; D might be TRBD1 (7 bases). The CDR3 is 16 amino acids. Germline V gene sequence: CDR1 SNHLY, CDR2 FYNNEI. The V end lost 6 bases, the J end lost 2 bases, and 19 bases lay between the germline ends. CDR3 DNA: TGTGCCAGCAGCGGGGGAGACAGGGAATGGCAAGAGACCCAGTACTTC. This gives the protein CASSGGDREWQETQYF.

This chain uses TRBV9 with TRBJ2-5, with TRBD2 identical over 9 bases. This CDR3 spans 16 amino acids. CDR1 SGDLS and CDR2 YYNGEE come from the germline V gene. J was trimmed by 5 bases and V by 1 base; bases with no gene match: 9. CDR3 loop: CASSVMGGGAYETQYF. CDR3 nucleotides: TGTGCCAGCAGCGTAATGGGCGGGGGGGCCTACGAGACCCAGTACTTC. The full variable domain, rest sourced from reference TRBV9 and TRBJ2-5, is DSGVTQTPKHLITATGQRVTLRCSPRSGDLSVYWYQQSLDQGLQFLIQYYNGEERAKGNILERFSAQQFPDLHSELNLSSLELGDSALYFCASSVMGGGAYETQYFGPGTRLLVL.

The rearrangement uses TRBV5-5 and TRBJ1-1, with 8 bases identical to TRBD1. The V gene end was trimmed by 6 bases and the J gene end by 0 bases; junction bases not matched to a gene: 10. The CDR3 consists of 16 residues. Germline V gene sequence: CDR1 SGHKS, CDR2 YYEKEE (reference sequence). CDR3 loop: CASTPRDRWVNTEAFF. CDR3 sequence (DNA): TGTGCCAGCACCCCCCGGGACAGGTGGGTGAACACTGAAGCTTTCTTT. Full variable domain (rest looked up from reference TRBV5-5 and TRBJ1-1): DAGVTQSPTHLIKTRGQQVTLRCSPISGHKSVSWYQQVLGQGPQFIFQYYEKEERGRGNFPDRFSARQFPNYSSELNVNALLLGDSALYLCASTPRDRWVNTEAFFGQGTRLTVV.

The gene calls are TRBV7-3 and TRBJ1-1; unclear D gene. Germline CDR1 reads SGHTA; CDR2 reads FQGTGA. The CDR3 runs 16 residues. V was trimmed by 1 base and J by 1 base, leaving 13 bases between them. The CDR3 bases are TGTGCCAGCAGCTTAATGGGCGCCGCCGGGAACACTGAAGCTTTCTTT. Encoded protein: CASSLMGAAGNTEAFF.

The chain has TRBV19 and TRBJ1-6, with TRBD1 as a possible D gene (6 bases). The CDR3 loop spans 13 amino acids. CDR1 is LNHDA and CDR2 is SQIVND in the germline V gene (reference sequence). Trimming stripped 9 bases from V and 7 bases from J, with 13 bases between. CDR3 sequence reads: CASRDNHNSPLHF. As DNA, the CDR3 is TGTGCCAGCCGGGACAACCACAATTCACCCCTCCACTTT.